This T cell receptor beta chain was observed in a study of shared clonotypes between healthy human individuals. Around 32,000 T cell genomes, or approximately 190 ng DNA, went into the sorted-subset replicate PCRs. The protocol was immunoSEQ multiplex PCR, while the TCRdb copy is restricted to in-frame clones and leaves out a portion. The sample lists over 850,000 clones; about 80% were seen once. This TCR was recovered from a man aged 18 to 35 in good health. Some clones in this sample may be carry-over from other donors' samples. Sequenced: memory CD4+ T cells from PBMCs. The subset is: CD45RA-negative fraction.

Here the CDR3 reads CASSEAWLAGGYTYNEQFF. The CDR3 DNA is TGTGCCAGCAGTGAAGCTTGGCTAGCGGGAGGCTACACCTACAATGAGCAGTTCTTC. The chain couples TRBV6-1 to TRBJ2-1; TRBD2 matches at 11 bases. The CDR3 consists of 19 residues. V lost 0 bases, J lost 2 bases, and 9 bases stayed unmatched. Germline loops: CDR1 MNHNS, CDR2 SASEGT.